The clone carrying this T cell receptor (beta chain) was seen only a few times. This entry comes from a study of patients and donors after allogeneic stem cell transplantation. The CDR3 totals 16 residues. Germline trimming cut 4 bases from V and 6 bases from J; bases unmatched to any gene: 11. In TCRdb, the RT-PCR reads were re-called with MiXCR into one record per CDR3 protein. The repertoire includes about 150,000 distinct CDR3 sequences, 24% of them detected once, and more than 25% sits in the top ten. The J gene is TRBJ2-3, the V gene TRBV12-3 or TRBV12-4; TRBD1 matches 9 bases. The specimen was blood, either unsorted or a sorted T cell fraction (not recorded which). The source of this sequence is a human donor who was either an allogeneic HSCT recipient or a stem cell or donor lymphocyte infusion donor (not recorded which). It is not recorded whose cells these are; they may come from a transplant donor. CDR3 nucleotides: TGTGCCAGCAGTTCGGGACAGGGAACTATCGTTGATACGCAGTATTTT. This translates into CASSSGQGTIVDTQYF.